This T cell receptor (beta chain) emerged from a study of blood T cells in healthy people across ages. Study as a whole: Researchers report that template switching captured about one barcoded beta molecule per two T cells. The study, taken as a whole, reports: Observed TCR beta diversity showed a strong correlation with the percentage of naive T cells as measured by flow cytometry.

Through a sample-barcoded 5' primer and a J-beta primer mix, a second PCR was run for about 6 to 12 cycles. TCRdb re-called the 5' RACE reads with MiXCR, one entry per CDR3 protein. Of hundreds of thousands of distinct CDR3 sequences in the sample, just under 25% were seen once. Germline CDR1 SQVTM, CDR2 ANQGSEA. CDR3 length: 13 amino acids. J gave up 3 bases and V 7 bases, and 3 bases lay outside the gene matches. Of note for this clonotype: What it binds is not known.

This same sample was also part of a study on T cells of mothers and their children. That study reports: Slightly higher, non-significant overlap characterized related mother-child pairs relative to unrelated pairs.

The clonotype comes from a boy between 10 and 17 years old in good health. Sequencing input: blood. V gene TRBV29-1 combines with J gene TRBJ2-3, with 11 bases matching TRBD1. The CDR3 loop reads CSAGTGGTDTQYF. The DNA for the CDR3 is TGCAGCGCTGGGACAGGGGGTACAGATACGCAGTATTTT.